The T cell receptor (beta chain) under discussion was sequenced for a study of blood T cell repertoires in COVID-19 (dated by TCRdb to the early 2020s). With regard to the full study: Collaborator samples came from the United States, Italy and Spain and covered acute and convalescent phases of COVID-19. The prospective study material was composed of cDNA or gDNA derived from T cells, B-cell-depleted T cells, or PBMCs. The dataset comprised deeply sampled blood TCRbeta repertoires from subjects exposed to, actively infected with, or recovered from COVID-19. The repertoires were released in a freely available public database meant as a resource for research on the immune response to SARS-CoV-2. Samples were obtained from the ongoing ImmuneRACE study (first 160 participants) and from over 1,000 subjects provided by 6 global collaborators. Sample metadata almost always included a de-identified subject ID, COVID-19 status, age in years and sex. Where available, HLA class I and class II types were obtained from metadata supplied by the sample provider rather than from assay-based typing. The investigation overall reported the following: Clinical and demographic metadata were provided uncurated, with the amount varying by source and participant.

Taken from the germline V gene (reference sequence), the CDR1 and CDR2 loops are SGHKS and YYEKEE. V loses 2 bases at its end and J loses 2 bases; junction bases beyond the gene matches: 8. The CDR3 starts with the cysteine, ends with the phenylalanine, and has 17 residues. Only CDR3 DNA is held: 51 bases, read in frame from base 1. Each collaborating institution followed its own protocols to collect whole blood in K2EDTA tubes. For TCRbeta analysis, collaborators shipped samples as frozen whole blood, isolated PBMCs, or DNA extracted from either of those sample types. TCRbeta CDR3 regions were amplified from genomic DNA using the immunoSEQ Assay, a bias-controlled multiplex PCR. The paper's processing steps were these. The number of nucleated cells in each sample was estimated from the amplification of reference gene primers within the assay. To quantify the absolute abundance of each unique TCRbeta CDR3 rearrangement, sequence reads were collapsed and filtered. For each sample, productive Simpson clonality was calculated as the square root of Simpson's diversity index across productive rearrangements. In TCRdb, the immuneACCESS table is reduced to in-frame sequences with V and J assigned. These tables do not hold every clone; where another copy was compared, an unresolved V gene accounts for under half, and the others remain unexplained. Clone size and the V and J calls come from that table; the DNA yielded D and trimming. The sample table holds fewer than 300,000 clones, of which less than 90% were seen once. More than 10% of the sample comes from the top ten.

This clone has a single count. The antigen it binds to is not known. No qualities accompany the bases; no much larger clone lies one base away. The chain was built from TRBV5-5 and TRBJ2-3; the junction holds 10 bases that match TRBD2. Input material: peripheral blood. This clonotype was obtained from a human donor in a cohort sampled during active COVID-19. The CDR3 corresponds to CASSFGGSGRFTDTQYF. The nucleotide sequence reads as follows: TGTGCCAGCAGCTTCGGGGGTAGCGGGAGGTTCACAGATACGCAGTATTTT.